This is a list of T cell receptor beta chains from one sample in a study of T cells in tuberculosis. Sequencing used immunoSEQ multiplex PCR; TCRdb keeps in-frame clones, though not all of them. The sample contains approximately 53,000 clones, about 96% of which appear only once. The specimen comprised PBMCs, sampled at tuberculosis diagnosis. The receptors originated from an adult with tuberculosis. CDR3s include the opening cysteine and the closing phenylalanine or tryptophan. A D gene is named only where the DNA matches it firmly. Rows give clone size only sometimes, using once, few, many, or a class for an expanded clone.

CDR3aa: CASSYSLTGTNSPLHF
CDR3nt: TGTGCCAGCAGTTACTCGCTGACGGGAACTAATTCACCCCTCCACTTT
abundance: -
v_gene: TRBV6-5
d_gene: -
j_gene: TRBJ1-6

CDR3aa: CASSLSDRPSSGNTIYF
CDR3nt: TGCGCCAGCAGCCTGAGCGACAGGCCGAGCTCTGGAAACACCATATATTTT
abundance: -
v_gene: TRBV4-3
d_gene: -
j_gene: TRBJ1-3

CDR3aa: CASSVARGQGTSSYNEQFF
CDR3nt: TGTGCCAGCAGCGTAGCTAGGGGGCAGGGGACTAGCTCCTACAATGAGCAGTTCTTC
abundance: -
v_gene: TRBV9
d_gene: -
j_gene: TRBJ2-1

CDR3aa: CASSFQGGTGEKLFF
CDR3nt: TGCGCCAGCAGCTTTCAGGGGGGAACGGGTGAAAAACTGTTTTTT
abundance: -
v_gene: TRBV5-1
d_gene: TRBD1
j_gene: TRBJ1-4

CDR3aa: CASSLRDPGTAYEQYF
CDR3nt: TGTGCCAGCAGCCTTAGGGATCCCGGGACAGCCTACGAGCAGTACTTC
abundance: -
v_gene: TRBV9
d_gene: TRBD1
j_gene: TRBJ2-7

CDR3aa: CASRGVLAGTDTQYF
CDR3nt: TGTGCCAGCAGGGGGGTTTTAGCGGGCACAGATACGCAGTATTTT
abundance: -
v_gene: TRBV19
d_gene: -
j_gene: TRBJ2-3

CDR3aa: CASSFRSGLEAKNIQYF
CDR3nt: TGTGCCAGCAGCTTTAGATCGGGACTAGAAGCCAAAAACATTCAGTACTTC
abundance: -
v_gene: TRBV11-2
d_gene: TRBD2
j_gene: TRBJ2-4

CDR3aa: CASSRTGATEAFF
CDR3nt: TGTGCCAGCAGCCGGACAGGAGCCACTGAAGCTTTCTTT
abundance: -
v_gene: TRBV6-5
d_gene: TRBD1
j_gene: TRBJ1-1

CDR3aa: CASSFPGFNQPQHF
CDR3nt: TGTGCCAGCAGTTTTCCGGGGTTCAATCAGCCCCAGCATTTT
abundance: -
v_gene: TRBV28
d_gene: -
j_gene: TRBJ1-5

CDR3aa: CASGKGVGANVLTF
CDR3nt: TGTGCTAGTGGTAAGGGGGTAGGGGCCAACGTCCTGACTTTC
abundance: -
v_gene: TRBV12-5
d_gene: -
j_gene: TRBJ2-6

CDR3aa: CSVAASGVTDTQYF
CDR3nt: TGCAGCGTTGCGGCTAGCGGAGTCACAGATACGCAGTATTTT
abundance: -
v_gene: TRBV29-1
d_gene: TRBD2
j_gene: TRBJ2-3

CDR3aa: CAISLDRERGYTF
CDR3nt: TGTGCCATCTCCCTTGACAGGGAGCGTGGCTACACCTTC
abundance: once
v_gene: TRBV11-1
d_gene: TRBD1
j_gene: TRBJ1-2

CDR3aa: CASSLSGTGYNQPQHF
CDR3nt: TGTGCCAGCTCCCTTTCCGGGACAGGGTACAATCAGCCCCAGCATTTT
abundance: -
v_gene: TRBV18
d_gene: TRBD1
j_gene: TRBJ1-5

CDR3aa: CASTGGSGANVLTF
CDR3nt: TGTGCCAGCACCGGTGGTTCTGGGGCCAACGTCCTGACTTTC
abundance: -
v_gene: TRBV2
d_gene: -
j_gene: TRBJ2-6

CDR3aa: CASSLSGIGLAGVNEQFF
CDR3nt: TGTGCCAGCAGCTTAAGCGGAATCGGACTAGCGGGAGTCAATGAGCAGTTCTTC
abundance: -
v_gene: TRBV11-2
d_gene: TRBD2
j_gene: TRBJ2-1

CDR3aa: CASSPMTGLETQYF
CDR3nt: TGTGCCAGCAGCCCTATGACAGGGTTGGAGACCCAGTACTTC
abundance: -
v_gene: TRBV7-9
d_gene: TRBD1
j_gene: TRBJ2-5

CDR3aa: CAIRGTSGGADTQYF
CDR3nt: TGTGCCATCAGGGGAACTAGCGGAGGAGCAGATACGCAGTATTTT
abundance: -
v_gene: TRBV10-3
d_gene: TRBD2
j_gene: TRBJ2-3

CDR3aa: CASTLQVPGNTIYF
CDR3nt: TGTGCCAGCACTCTACAGGTACCTGGAAACACCATATATTTT
abundance: -
v_gene: TRBV28
d_gene: -
j_gene: TRBJ1-3

CDR3aa: CASSLAGVGGTDTQYF
CDR3nt: TGTGCCAGCAGCTTGGCGGGGGTTGGGGGCACAGATACGCAGTATTTT
abundance: -
v_gene: TRBV5-4
d_gene: -
j_gene: TRBJ2-3

CDR3aa: CASSQASHGELFF
CDR3nt: TGCGCCAGCAGCCAGGCAAGCCACGGGGAGCTGTTTTTT
abundance: -
v_gene: TRBV5-1
d_gene: -
j_gene: TRBJ2-2

CDR3aa: CASSKHGTSGIRVSEQYF
CDR3nt: TGTGCCAGCAGCAAACACGGGACTAGCGGGATAAGGGTGTCCGAGCAGTACTTC
abundance: -
v_gene: TRBV7-3
d_gene: TRBD2
j_gene: TRBJ2-7

CDR3aa: CASSQEGTAQETQYF
CDR3nt: TGCGCCAGCAGCCAAGAGGGGACAGCACAAGAGACCCAGTACTTC
abundance: -
v_gene: TRBV4-3
d_gene: TRBD1
j_gene: TRBJ2-5

CDR3aa: CASSYEQGFQNIQYF
CDR3nt: TGTGCCAGCAGCTATGAACAGGGGTTCCAAAACATTCAGTACTTC
abundance: -
v_gene: TRBV11-2
d_gene: TRBD1
j_gene: TRBJ2-4

CDR3aa: CASTQANTGELFF
CDR3nt: TGTGCCAGCACCCAGGCGAACACCGGGGAGCTGTTTTTT
abundance: -
v_gene: TRBV2
d_gene: -
j_gene: TRBJ2-2

CDR3aa: CASSYLGETQYF
CDR3nt: TGTGCCAGTAGTTACCTCGGGGAGACCCAGTACTTC
abundance: -
v_gene: TRBV19
d_gene: -
j_gene: TRBJ2-5

CDR3aa: CASSLRTGGTEAFF
CDR3nt: TGTGCCAGCAGCTTGAGGACAGGGGGCACTGAAGCTTTCTTT
abundance: once
v_gene: TRBV5-5
d_gene: TRBD1
j_gene: TRBJ1-1

CDR3aa: CAWSVGTVLYF
CDR3nt: TGTGCCTGGAGTGTTGGGACAGTGTTGTACTTC
abundance: -
v_gene: TRBV30
d_gene: TRBD1
j_gene: TRBJ2-4

CDR3aa: CASSPGDRDFPLEQYF
CDR3nt: TGTGCCAGCAGCCCAGGGGACAGGGACTTTCCTTTGGAGCAGTACTTC
abundance: -
v_gene: TRBV7-9
d_gene: TRBD1
j_gene: TRBJ2-7

CDR3aa: CASSLAGTGDGYTF
CDR3nt: TGTGCCAGCAGCTTAGCCGGGACAGGGGATGGCTACACCTTC
abundance: -
v_gene: TRBV7-2
d_gene: TRBD1
j_gene: TRBJ1-2

CDR3aa: CASGDRGPEAFF
CDR3nt: TGCGCCAGCGGGGACAGGGGGCCGGAAGCTTTCTTT
abundance: -
v_gene: TRBV5-1
d_gene: TRBD1
j_gene: TRBJ1-1

CDR3aa: CASSTQVSYGYTF
CDR3nt: TGTGCCAGCAGCACACAAGTTTCCTATGGCTACACCTTC
abundance: -
v_gene: TRBV7-8
d_gene: -
j_gene: TRBJ1-2

CDR3aa: CASSPGTSPYNEQFF
CDR3nt: TGTGCCAGCAGCCCCGGGACTAGTCCCTACAATGAGCAGTTCTTC
abundance: -
v_gene: TRBV7-2
d_gene: TRBD2
j_gene: TRBJ2-1

CDR3aa: CASSLEDRAGEQFF
CDR3nt: TGCGCCAGCAGCTTGGAGGACAGGGCAGGTGAGCAGTTCTTC
abundance: -
v_gene: TRBV5-1
d_gene: TRBD1
j_gene: TRBJ2-1

CDR3aa: CASSPLYRGSGANVLTF
CDR3nt: TGTGCCAGCAGCCCTCTTTACAGGGGGTCTGGGGCCAACGTCCTGACTTTC
abundance: -
v_gene: TRBV7-6
d_gene: TRBD1
j_gene: TRBJ2-6

CDR3aa: CASNGGTGSYNEQFF
CDR3nt: TGTGCCAGCAATGGCGGGACGGGCTCCTACAATGAGCAGTTCTTC
abundance: once
v_gene: TRBV6-5
d_gene: -
j_gene: TRBJ2-1

CDR3aa: CAWSVPGSGEQFF
CDR3nt: TGTGCCTGGAGTGTTCCGGGGTCGGGTGAGCAGTTCTTC
abundance: -
v_gene: TRBV30
d_gene: -
j_gene: TRBJ2-1

CDR3aa: CASSPARTDTQYF
CDR3nt: TGCGCCAGCAGCCCAGCGCGCACAGATACGCAGTATTTT
abundance: -
v_gene: TRBV4-1
d_gene: -
j_gene: TRBJ2-3

CDR3aa: CASSSDSEQFF
CDR3nt: TGCGCCAGCAGCAGCGATAGCGAGCAGTTCTTC
abundance: once
v_gene: TRBV5-1
d_gene: -
j_gene: TRBJ2-1

CDR3aa: CASSLAGYVTEAFF
CDR3nt: TGTGCCAGCAGTTTAGCAGGGTATGTCACTGAAGCTTTCTTT
abundance: -
v_gene: TRBV27
d_gene: -
j_gene: TRBJ1-1

CDR3aa: CASSDGLTKSTDTQYF
CDR3nt: TGTGCCAGCAGCGATGGACTCACCAAGAGCACAGATACGCAGTATTTT
abundance: -
v_gene: TRBV5-4
d_gene: -
j_gene: TRBJ2-3

CDR3aa: CASSPDRGSNQPQHF
CDR3nt: TGTGCCAGCAGTCCCGACAGGGGAAGCAATCAGCCCCAGCATTTT
abundance: -
v_gene: TRBV6-5
d_gene: TRBD1
j_gene: TRBJ1-5

CDR3aa: CASSYATGGITEAFF
CDR3nt: TGTGCCAGCAGTTACGCTACAGGGGGCATTACTGAAGCTTTCTTT
abundance: -
v_gene: TRBV6-5
d_gene: TRBD1
j_gene: TRBJ1-1

CDR3aa: CASSSRGTNEKLFF
CDR3nt: TGCGCCAGCAGTTCGCGGGGAACTAATGAAAAACTGTTTTTT
abundance: -
v_gene: TRBV4-3
d_gene: -
j_gene: TRBJ1-4

CDR3aa: CASSLTGNTEAFF
CDR3nt: TGTGCCAGCAGCTTAACTGGGAACACTGAAGCTTTCTTT
abundance: -
v_gene: TRBV7-2
d_gene: -
j_gene: TRBJ1-1

CDR3aa: CASSEDWGVRGSPLHF
CDR3nt: TGTGCCAGCAGTGAAGATTGGGGGGTTCGAGGGTCACCCCTCCACTTT
abundance: -
v_gene: TRBV2
d_gene: -
j_gene: TRBJ1-6

CDR3aa: CASSVGLAAQETQYF
CDR3nt: TGTGCCAGCAGCGTCGGACTAGCTGCGCAAGAGACCCAGTACTTC
abundance: -
v_gene: TRBV6-1
d_gene: TRBD2
j_gene: TRBJ2-5

CDR3aa: CASSLYHSGAYSYEQYF
CDR3nt: TGTGCCAGCAGTTTATACCATAGCGGTGCTTACTCCTACGAGCAGTACTTC
abundance: -
v_gene: TRBV27
d_gene: -
j_gene: TRBJ2-7

CDR3aa: CASSLDGGRSTGELFF
CDR3nt: TGTGCCAGCAGCTTGGATGGCGGGAGAAGTACCGGGGAGCTGTTTTTT
abundance: -
v_gene: TRBV5-6
d_gene: TRBD2
j_gene: TRBJ2-2

CDR3aa: CASSLSGFSPLHF
CDR3nt: TGTGCCAGCAGTTTGTCAGGGTTCTCACCCCTCCACTTT
abundance: -
v_gene: TRBV25-1
d_gene: -
j_gene: TRBJ1-6